The 22 T cell receptor beta chains reported below all come from one sample, sequenced in a study of cytomegalovirus exposure and HLA in healthy donors. PCR primers comprised 60 Vbeta and 13 Jbeta primers. Method: immunoSEQ multiplex PCR; TCRdb's copy keeps in-frame clones and lacks some. This table holds some 170,000 clones, 81% found once. The sequenced material came from PBMCs. These receptors came from a woman between 18 and 30 years old in good health and CMV-seronegative.

In its sample, this clone was seen a few times. The V gene is TRBV28, the J gene TRBJ1-5, with D possibly TRBD1 on 5 matching bases. CDR1 MDHEN and CDR2 SYDVKM come from the germline V gene. V was cut by 10 bases and J by 2 bases, with 15 bases left in between. CDR3 length equals 14 residues. CDR3 residues: CAINAAGRNQPQHF. In DNA, the CDR3 is TGTGCCATTAACGCGGCGGGGCGCAATCAGCCCCAGCATTTT.

V usage is TRBV7-9 and J usage is TRBJ1-2; the match to TRBD1 covers 12 bases. There are 17 residues in the CDR3. J lost 4 bases, V lost 5 bases, and 11 bases had no gene match. Germline CDR1 SEHNR, CDR2 FQNEAQ (reference sequence). CDR3 loop: CASSMTRDRGPIYGYTF. Written as DNA, the CDR3 is TGTGCCAGCAGCATGACCCGGGACAGGGGGCCGATCTATGGCTACACCTTC.

The chain employs TRBV4-2 and TRBJ2-3, with 13 bases that match TRBD2. V was clipped by 5 bases and J by 4 bases; unmatched bases: 3. The length of the CDR3 is 15 residues. Germline loops: CDR1 LGHNA, CDR2 YNFKEQ. The CDR3 protein is CASSAGLAGADTQYF. Here the CDR3 DNA reads TGTGCCAGCAGCGCTGGACTAGCGGGGGCAGATACGCAGTATTTT.

The chain recombines TRBV5-1 with TRBJ2-2; 8 bases align to TRBD2. The CDR3 covers 19 residues. V gave up 3 bases and J gave up 3 bases; unmatched junction bases: 16. Germline V gene lookup returns CDR1 SGHRS and CDR2 YFSETQ. CDR3 nucleotides: TGCGCCAGCAGCTATCGGTCGTCGGGAGGGCCCCTCCACACCGGGGAGCTGTTTTTT. This encodes CASSYRSSGGPLHTGELFF.

With regard to this clone: Other DNA sequences from this sample encode an identical CDR3 as well. This chain joins TRBV18 and TRBJ1-2, with a possible D match to TRBD1 (5 bases). The length of the CDR3 is 15 residues. Germline V gene lookup returns CDR1 KGHSH and CDR2 LQKENI. The V end lost 1 base, the J end lost 5 bases, and 14 bases lay between the germline ends. CDR3 nucleotides: TGTGCCAGCTCACCACGGGGCAGGGTGGATTATGGCTACACCTTC. This sequence encodes CASSPRGRVDYGYTF.

This clone was observed a handful of times. The chain carries TRBV19 and TRBJ1-1, with TRBD1 matching over 9 bases. V shed 6 bases and J 1 base; nucleotides not matched to a gene: 6. From germline, CDR1 is LNHDA and CDR2 SQIVND (reference sequence). The CDR3 spans 15 residues. The CDR3 is CASRRDREKNTEAFF. The CDR3 DNA follows: TGTGCCAGTAGAAGGGACAGGGAAAAGAACACTGAAGCTTTCTTT.

This sequence joins TRBV10-3 and TRBJ1-5; TRBD1 might be the D (6 bases). Trimming shortened V by 5 bases and J by 7 bases, and 15 bases separated the two germline ends. The CDR3 has 14 residues. Germline V gene lookup returns CDR1 ENHRY and CDR2 SYGVKD. The CDR3 DNA follows: TGTGCCATCAGTTCACAGGGTTCAGGACAGCCCCAGCATTTT. Its protein product is CAISSQGSGQPQHF.

V gene TRBV10-3 combines with J gene TRBJ2-5; 10 positions agree with TRBD2. The CDR3 length is 15 residues. The V gene's germline CDR1 is ENHRY and CDR2 SYGVKD. J lost 2 bases, V lost 5 bases, and 5 bases had no gene match. DNA for the CDR3: TGTGCCATCAGTTCCAGCGGGGGGGATCAAGAGACCCAGTACTTC. It yields the protein CAISSSGGDQETQYF.

The gene calls are TRBV6-5 and TRBJ2-7; 10 positions agree with TRBD1. This CDR3 spans 13 amino acids. V shed 6 bases and J 8 bases; nucleotides not matched to a gene: 7. The germline V gene has CDR1 MNHEY and CDR2 SVGAGI. This CDR3 reads CASSTGQGTKQYF. CDR3 in DNA: TGTGCCAGCAGCACGGGACAGGGGACCAAGCAGTACTTC.

The chain carries TRBV5-1 and TRBJ2-1, with 7 positions matching TRBD2. This CDR3 contains 14 residues. V shed 8 bases and J 4 bases; nucleotides not matched to a gene: 9. CDR1 is SGHRS and CDR2 is YFSETQ in the germline V gene. CDR3 amino acids: CASRVAGEYNEQFF. Written as DNA, the CDR3 is TGCGCCAGTAGAGTGGCGGGGGAATACAATGAGCAGTTCTTC.

The gene calls are TRBV4-1 and TRBJ2-2; the match to TRBD2 covers 8 bases. Germline V gene sequence: CDR1 MGHRA, CDR2 YSYEKL. This CDR3 spans 16 amino acids. V was clipped by 0 bases and J by 4 bases; unmatched bases: 4. The CDR3 DNA reads TGCGCCAGCAGCCAAGAGACCAGCGGGGGCACCGGGGAGCTGTTTTTT. Encoded protein: CASSQETSGGTGELFF.

Only a few counts were recorded for this clone. The rearrangement links TRBV10-3 to TRBJ1-4, with D possibly TRBD1 on 5 matching bases. V lost 5 bases and J lost 3, with 10 bases in between. The CDR3 is made up of 14 amino acids. Germline-derived CDR1 and CDR2 are ENHRY and SYGVKD. CDR3 region: CAISTQESNEKLFF. CDR3 sequence (DNA): TGTGCCATCAGTACACAGGAGTCTAATGAAAAACTGTTTTTT.

This chain links TRBV21-1 with TRBJ1-2. TRBV21-1 is a pseudogene segment. This CDR3 region has 15 residues. CDR3 region: CASNLAESTNYGHTF. The CDR3 nucleotides are TGTGCCAGCAATCTCGCCGAGTCGACTAACTATGGCCACACCTTC.

V gene TRBV4-1 combines with J gene TRBJ2-7; TRBD2 is a possible D gene (6 bases). The V gene lost 5 bases and the J gene lost 0 bases, with 17 bases spanning the gap. The CDR3 runs to 16 residues. CDR1 is MGHRA, CDR2 YSYEKL, per germline. The CDR3: CASSGTSNRPSYEQYF. As DNA, the CDR3 is TGCGCCAGCAGCGGGACTTCCAACAGACCCTCCTACGAGCAGTACTTC.

The chain joins TRBV28 to TRBJ2-7, with TRBD2 matching 15 bases. This CDR3 is 18 amino acids long. The V and J ends lost 4 bases and 2 bases, in that order; junction bases with no gene match: 9. Germline V lookup: CDR1 MDHEN, CDR2 SYDVKM. The CDR3 nucleotides read TGTGCCAGCAGTTCCGGACTAGCGGGAGGGCCAGAGACCTACGAGCAGTACTTC. Encoded protein: CASSSGLAGGPETYEQYF.

The chain is built from TRBV29-1 and TRBJ2-1, with a tentative D call TRBD1 (5 bases). Germline-derived CDR1 and CDR2 are SQVTM and ANQGSEA. The length of the CDR3 is 14 residues. Between the trimmed V and J ends, which lost 7 bases and 1 base, there was a span of 14 bases. In DNA, the CDR3 is TGCAGCGGTCGACAGAAGTCTTCCTACAATGAGCAGTTCTTC. Encoded protein: CSGRQKSSYNEQFF.

The V gene is TRBV29-1, the J gene TRBJ2-5; a possible D gene is TRBD1 (6 bases). The CDR3 extends over 13 amino acids. Germline V CDR1 and CDR2: SQVTM, ANQGSEA. Trimming stripped 7 bases from V and 1 base from J, with 13 bases between. The CDR3 region has the DNA TGCAGCGGACGGGACACCACCCAAGAGACCCAGTACTTC. It codes for CSGRDTTQETQYF.

The chain is built from TRBV6-4 and TRBJ1-1, with D unclear. The V gene's germline CDR1 is MRHNA and CDR2 SNTAGT. V gave up 5 bases and J gave up 6 bases, with 13 bases separating them. This CDR3 spans 13 amino acids. This CDR3 reads CASSPGRFAEAFF. The CDR3, as DNA: TGTGCCAGCAGTCCTGGGAGGTTCGCTGAAGCTTTCTTT.

To note about this clone: The junction departs from the called germline gene at one end, perhaps through a read error. This rearrangement joins TRBV7-9 to TRBJ2-1; 9 nucleotides align to TRBD2. This CDR3 spans 15 amino acids. Germline loops: CDR1 SEHNR, CDR2 FQNEAQ (reference sequence). CDR3 in DNA: TGTTCCAGCAGCTCGACAAGCGGGGGGTACAATGAGCAGTTCTTC. As protein: CSSSSTSGGYNEQFF.

The CDR3 region is CASSQDLGQSGGRSPLHF. As DNA, the CDR3 is TGCGCCAGCAGCCAAGATCTAGGGCAGTCCGGGGGGCGTTCACCCCTCCACTTT. This rearrangement joins TRBV4-1 to TRBJ1-6, with D perhaps TRBD1 (6 bases). The CDR3 runs to 18 residues. Trimming cost V 0 bases and J 9 bases, with 21 bases left between them. Germline V lookup: CDR1 MGHRA, CDR2 YSYEKL.

The rearrangement uses TRBV7-2 and TRBJ2-7, with 9 bases lining up with TRBD1. The CDR3 is made up of 14 amino acids. Unmatched junction bases numbered 2, after V lost 3 bases and J lost 2 bases. CDR1 and CDR2 (germline): SGHTA, FQGNSA. CDR3 sequence (DNA): TGTGCCAGCAGCTTCCGGACAGGGGCCTACGAGCAGTACTTC. Its translation: CASSFRTGAYEQYF.

The V call is TRBV7-3, the J call TRBJ1-3; D is unclear. Germline-derived CDR1 and CDR2 are SGHTA and FQGTGA. The CDR3 consists of 16 residues. Trimming left V 5 bases short and J 0 bases short, with 14 bases between. The CDR3 DNA reads as TGTGCCAGCAGCGATACCGGGAGCCTCTCTGGAAACACCATATATTTT. Protein product: CASSDTGSLSGNTIYF. The variable domain in full, with the rest retrieved from reference TRBV7-3 and TRBJ1-3, is GAGVSQTPSNKVTEKGKYVELRCDPISGHTALYWYRQSLGQGPEFLIYFQGTGAADDSGLPNDRFFAVRPEGSVSTLKIQRTERGDSAVYLCASSDTGSLSGNTIYFGEGSWLTVV.